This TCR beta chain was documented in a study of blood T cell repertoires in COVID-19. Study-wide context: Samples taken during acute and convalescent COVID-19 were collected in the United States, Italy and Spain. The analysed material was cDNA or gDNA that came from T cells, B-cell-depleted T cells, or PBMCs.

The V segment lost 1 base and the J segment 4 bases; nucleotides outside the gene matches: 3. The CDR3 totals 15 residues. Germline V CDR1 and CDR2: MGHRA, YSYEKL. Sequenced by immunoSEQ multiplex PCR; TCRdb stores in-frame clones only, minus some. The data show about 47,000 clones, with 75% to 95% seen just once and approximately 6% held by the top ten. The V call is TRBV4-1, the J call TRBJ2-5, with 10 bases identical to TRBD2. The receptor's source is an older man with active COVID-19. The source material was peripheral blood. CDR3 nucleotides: TGCGCCAGCAGCCAAGGAGCGGGGGGGCGAGAGACCCAGTACTTC. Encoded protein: CASSQGAGGRETQYF.